The 15 T cell receptor beta chains presented below share a single source sample, sequenced in a study of Tregs in tolerant kidney transplant recipients. The table came from immunoSEQ multiplex PCR; TCRdb's copy has only in-frame clones and leaves some out. The sample contains 50,000 to 85,000 clones, around nine tenths of which appear only once. Here the sequenced sample was CD8+ T cells from blood, taken before the transplant. The receptors originated from a human donor who received a combined kidney and bone marrow transplant.

The chain recombines TRBV5-6 with TRBJ2-7; 12 nucleotides align to TRBD2. CDR1 is SGHDT and CDR2 is YYEEEE in the germline V gene. CDR3 length: 17 amino acids. With 2 bases clipped from V and 6 bases from J, the junction kept 12 bases outside the gene matches. CDR3 sequence reads: CASSFGLAGGGLAEQYF. DNA for the CDR3: TGTGCCAGCAGCTTTGGGCTAGCGGGAGGGGGTCTCGCCGAGCAGTACTTC.

The rearrangement uses TRBV18 and TRBJ2-3; D is perhaps TRBD2 (6 bases). The V end lost 6 bases, the J end lost 0 bases, and 13 bases lay between the germline ends. The CDR3 length is 15 residues. Germline-derived CDR1 and CDR2 are KGHSH and LQKENI. The CDR3 DNA sequence: TGTGCCAGCTCTCAAACTAGCAGCAGCACAGATACGCAGTATTTT. It specifies CASSQTSSSTDTQYF.

The chain combines TRBV15 with TRBJ1-1; 10 bases are a match to TRBD1. In germline, CDR1 is LNHNV, CDR2 YYDKDF (reference sequence). V lost 0 bases and J lost 4; bases outside the gene matches: 5. The CDR3 extends over 16 amino acids. Here the CDR3 reads CATSREGDRGITEAFF. As DNA, the CDR3 is TGTGCCACCAGCAGAGAGGGGGACAGGGGAATCACTGAAGCTTTCTTT.

The rearrangement uses TRBV19 and TRBJ1-2; no firm D call. CDR1 is LNHDA, CDR2 SQIVND, per germline (reference sequence). Trimming shortened V by 3 bases and J by 7 bases, and 24 bases separated the two germline ends. The CDR3 has 17 residues. The CDR3 coding sequence is TGTGCCAGTAGTATTGTAACAAATCCGTCGGGTAAAGGTGGCTACACCTTC. The encoded protein is CASSIVTNPSGKGGYTF.

The gene calls are TRBV9 and TRBJ2-2; D might be TRBD2 (5 bases). The CDR3 extends over 17 amino acids. V gave up 0 bases and J gave up 4 bases, with 16 bases separating them. Germline V gene lookup returns CDR1 SGDLS and CDR2 YYNGEE. This CDR3 reads CASSVDSGRMFTGELFF. DNA of the CDR3: TGTGCCAGCAGCGTAGACAGCGGTCGTATGTTCACCGGGGAGCTGTTTTTT.

V gene TRBV28 combines with J gene TRBJ1-5; maybe TRBD1 (6 bases). The CDR3 runs to 13 residues. Germline V CDR1 and CDR2: MDHEN, SYDVKM. Trimming took off 5 bases at V and 9 bases at J, with 14 bases between the two ends. CDR3: CASSLRGLRPQHF. The CDR3 nucleotides are TGTGCCAGCAGTCTCAGGGGATTACGGCCCCAGCATTTT.

The V gene is TRBV9, the J gene TRBJ1-4; tentatively, D is TRBD1 (6 bases). Germline values: CDR1 SGDLS, CDR2 YYNGEE. V lost 5 bases and J lost 5, with 13 bases in between. CDR3 size: 14 residues. The CDR3 nucleotides read TGTGCCAGCAGTGAGAGGGGGGGGAATGAAAAACTGTTTTTT. This encodes CASSERGGNEKLFF.

The V gene is TRBV5-4, the J gene TRBJ2-7; 7 nucleotides line up with TRBD2. The CDR3 is made up of 15 amino acids. Trimming took 4 bases from V and 2 from J; bases not matched to a gene: 9. Looked up from germline, CDR1 is SGHNT and CDR2 is YYREEE (reference sequence). CDR3 region: CASSPLREPPYEQYF. DNA for the CDR3: TGTGCCAGCAGCCCCCTGCGGGAGCCCCCCTACGAGCAGTACTTC.

J is TRBJ1-2 and V is TRBV30; TRBD1 matches 9 bases. This CDR3 is built from 18 residues. Germline V lookup: CDR1 GTSNPN, CDR2 SVGIG (reference sequence). J was trimmed by 3 bases and V by 5 bases; bases with no gene match: 19. The CDR3 nucleotides read TGTGCCTGGTTCGGCTTTTTCGGGACAGGGCGGGAGCACTATGGCTACACCTTC. Translated, it gives CAWFGFFGTGREHYGYTF.

V gene TRBV9 combines with J gene TRBJ2-7; D gene ambiguous. The CDR3 extends over 13 amino acids. Germline loops: CDR1 SGDLS, CDR2 YYNGEE. The V gene lost 2 bases and the J gene lost 2 bases, with 8 bases spanning the gap. Here the CDR3 reads CASSVDTPYEQYF. CDR3 nucleotides: TGTGCCAGCAGCGTCGACACGCCCTACGAGCAGTACTTC.

About this clone: This sample also contains other DNA sequences that code for the same CDR3. This chain connects TRBV27 to TRBJ2-1; TRBD2 agrees at 12 bases. The V and J ends lost 5 bases and 4 bases, in that order; junction bases with no gene match: 3. Germline CDR1 MNHEY, CDR2 SMNVEV (reference sequence). CDR3 length: 15 amino acids. The CDR3 reads CASSPGTSGYNEQFF. CDR3 DNA: TGTGCCAGCAGTCCCGGGACTAGCGGGTACAATGAGCAGTTCTTC.

The chain carries TRBV7-8 and TRBJ2-5; D gene uncertain. The better agreement between TRBJ2-7 and the DNA end casts doubt on the J call. The germline gives CDR1 SGHVS, CDR2 FQNEAQ. The CDR3 contains 16 residues. The CDR3 bases are TGTGCCAGCAGCTTAGGAAGTCAGCCTAGCTCCTACGAGCAGTACTTC. This codes for CASSLGSQPSSYEQYF.

This clone has just one count. This chain connects TRBV7-6 to TRBJ2-7; 12 nucleotides agree with TRBD1. CDR3 length equals 15 residues. V lost 5 bases and J lost 5; bases outside the gene matches: 7. Germline V gene data show CDR1 as SGHVS and CDR2 as FNYEAQ. The CDR3 DNA reads as TGTGCCAGCAGCCTCGGGACAGGGGGCATGGACGAGCAGTACTTC. It specifies CASSLGTGGMDEQYF.

The chain carries TRBV6-5 and TRBJ1-1; a weak D match, TRBD1 (6 bases). Trimming shortened V by 4 bases and J by 6 bases, and 15 bases separated the two germline ends. This CDR3 comprises 14 residues. Germline V lookup: CDR1 MNHEY, CDR2 SVGAGI. The CDR3, as DNA: TGTGCCAGCAGTTTCGCCCCGGGACACCCTGAAGCTTTCTTT. Translated, it gives CASSFAPGHPEAFF.

This clone was seen a single time. The genes are TRBV7-9 and TRBJ2-1; 7 bases agree with TRBD2. Looked up from germline, CDR1 is SEHNR and CDR2 is FQNEAQ (reference sequence). The CDR3 is made up of 14 amino acids. The V and J ends lost 3 bases and 8 bases, in that order; junction bases with no gene match: 7. The CDR3 is CASSFTSVIDEQFF. CDR3 coding DNA: TGTGCCAGCAGCTTTACTAGCGTCATCGATGAGCAGTTCTTC.